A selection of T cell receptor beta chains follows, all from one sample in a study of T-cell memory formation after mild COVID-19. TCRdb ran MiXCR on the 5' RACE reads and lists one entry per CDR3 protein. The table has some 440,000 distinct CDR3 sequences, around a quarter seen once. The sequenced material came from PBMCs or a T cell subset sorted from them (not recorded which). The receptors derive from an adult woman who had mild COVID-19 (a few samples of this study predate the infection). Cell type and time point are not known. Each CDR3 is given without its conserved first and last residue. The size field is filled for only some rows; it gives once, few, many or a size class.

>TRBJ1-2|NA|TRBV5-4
ASSYVPGQGFYGYT
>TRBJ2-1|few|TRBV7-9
ASSSLVSGRGNEQF
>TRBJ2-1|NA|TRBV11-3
ASSPELAGRNEQF
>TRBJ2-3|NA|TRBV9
ASSAIGQTSGSTQESTDTQY
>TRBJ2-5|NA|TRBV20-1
SARDKGEQETQY
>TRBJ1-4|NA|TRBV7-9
ASSSGTGVSNEKLF
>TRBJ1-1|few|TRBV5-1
ASSLAGSTGNTEAF
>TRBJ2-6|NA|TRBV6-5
ASSNPTGGGANVLT
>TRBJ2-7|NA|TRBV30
AWRQGSKSYEQY
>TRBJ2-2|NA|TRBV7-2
ASSLGLAGVRTGELF
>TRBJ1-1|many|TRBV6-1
ASSEAWGSTEAF
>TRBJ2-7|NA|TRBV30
ACRGGVYEQY
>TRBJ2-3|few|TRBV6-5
ASRQTLAPSTDTQY
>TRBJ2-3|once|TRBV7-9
ASSPLGQPGGDTQY
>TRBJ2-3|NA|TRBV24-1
ATSGPTGLADTQY
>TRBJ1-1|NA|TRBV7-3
ASSSTGGGPEAF
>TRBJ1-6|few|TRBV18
ASSPPGGNSPLH
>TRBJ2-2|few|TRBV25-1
ASSEDTANTGELF
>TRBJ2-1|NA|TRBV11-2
ASSPPGLAGHEQF
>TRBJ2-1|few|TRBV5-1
ASSSLGGGKPF
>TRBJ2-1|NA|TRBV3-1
ASQNNTNPFTMKQF
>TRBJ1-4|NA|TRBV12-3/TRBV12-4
ASSWDRGNEKLF
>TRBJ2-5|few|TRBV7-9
ASSLEQTYQETQY